This T cell receptor beta chain was sequenced during a study of T-cell memory formation after mild COVID-19. Study-wide results and limits: There were some responding clones in pre-infection memory, which suggested that cross-reactive memory had joined. Among CD4+ contracting clones, most were CM and EM, and CD8+ ones EMRA. CD4/CD8 balance characterized clones contracting day 15 to 85, and CD4+ skew characterized later expanders.

Germline V lookup: CDR1 MNHEY, CDR2 SVGAGI. Between the trimmed V and J ends, which lost 8 bases and 4 bases, there was a span of 12 bases. The CDR3 is 13 residues long. Details on this clonotype: What it recognizes is unknown.

TCRdb re-called the 5' RACE reads with MiXCR, one entry per CDR3 protein. The table has approximately 180,000 distinct CDR3 sequences, under 20% seen once. Sequenced sample: PBMCs or a T cell subset sorted from them (not recorded which). The chain joins TRBV6-5 to TRBJ2-1; D may correspond to TRBD1 or TRBD2 (5 bases each). This TCR was recovered from an adult woman who had mild COVID-19 (a few samples of this study predate the infection). Cell type and time point are not known. The CDR3 sequence is CASRPGPYNEQFF. The CDR3 region has the DNA TGTGCCAGCCGCCCGGGACCGTACAATGAGCAGTTCTTC.